One and the same sample provided the 23 T cell receptor beta chains below, sequenced in a study of cytomegalovirus exposure and HLA in healthy donors. PCR was performed using 60 Vbeta and 13 Jbeta primers. Profiling relied on immunoSEQ multiplex PCR, and the TCRdb table lists in-frame clones only, not all of them. The sample records tens of thousands of clones, roughly 76% being singletons. Input material: PBMCs. These TCRs come from a woman between 40 and 50 years old in good health and CMV-seropositive.

This chain connects TRBV4-2 to TRBJ2-5; D possibly corresponds to TRBD2 (5 bases). CDR3 length equals 15 residues. The germline V and J ends were trimmed by 0 bases and 5 bases, with 13 bases remaining between them. The germline CDR1 and CDR2 sequences are LGHNA and YNFKEQ. CDR3 bases: TGTGCCAGCAGCCAAGATAACGCGGGCGCGGAGACCCAGTACTTC. Protein: CASSQDNAGAETQYF.

This clone has only one observation. The chain uses TRBV6-1 and TRBJ2-7, with no clear D. Trimming stripped 0 bases from V and 3 bases from J, with 6 bases between. Germline V gene data show CDR1 as MNHNS and CDR2 as SASEGT. This CDR3 comprises 13 residues. The CDR3 is CASSEASLYEQYF. Written as DNA, the CDR3 is TGTGCCAGCAGTGAAGCTTCCCTCTACGAGCAGTACTTC.

This clone occurred a few times. The chain carries TRBV6-1 and TRBJ1-1; no clear D. The germline gives CDR1 MNHNS, CDR2 SASEGT. Trimming took 8 bases from V and 1 from J, leaving 14 bases between them. The CDR3 contains 14 residues. CDR3 protein: CASLSIGRNTEAFF. The CDR3 DNA sequence: TGTGCCAGCTTGTCAATAGGGAGGAACACTGAAGCTTTCTTT.

The chain couples TRBV7-3 to TRBJ1-1, with 7 positions matching TRBD1. This CDR3 has 14 residues. The V and J ends lost 5 bases and 5 bases, in that order; junction bases with no gene match: 8. Germline CDR1 and CDR2: SGHTA and FQGTGA. The CDR3 sequence is CASSRQGGWTEAFF. CDR3 in DNA: TGTGCCAGCAGCCGCCAGGGGGGATGGACTGAAGCTTTCTTT.

This chain links TRBV10-3 with TRBJ2-3, with 7 bases that match TRBD2. This CDR3 is 14 amino acids long. Losses at the gene ends were 6 bases for V and 7 bases for J; bases not matched to a gene: 10. Germline CDR1 and CDR2: ENHRY and SYGVKD. Here the CDR3 DNA reads TGTGCCATCAGGAGCGGGGATCCGGCTCATACGCAGTATTTT. Translating it yields CAIRSGDPAHTQYF.

This sequence joins TRBV4-1 and TRBJ1-5, with a weak D call TRBD1 (6 bases). The germline V and J ends were trimmed by 4 bases and 5 bases, with 15 bases remaining between them. Germline V gene sequence: CDR1 MGHRA, CDR2 YSYEKL. The CDR3 contains 15 residues. CDR3 DNA: TGCGCCAGCAGCCCTCTGGGGGGGGGCGATCAGCCCCAGCATTTT. Protein: CASSPLGGGDQPQHF.

V usage is TRBV28 and J usage is TRBJ2-7, with a weak D call TRBD2 (7 bases). CDR3 length: 15 residues. V was trimmed by 6 bases and J by 0 bases, leaving 15 bases between them. Germline assignment: CDR1 MDHEN and CDR2 SYDVKM. CDR3 sequence reads: CASSPKGGSSYEQYF. The CDR3 DNA follows: TGTGCCAGCAGCCCGAAGGGGGGGTCCTCCTACGAGCAGTACTTC.

CDR3 nucleotides: TGTGCCAGCAGCCACCGACAGGGGCTTCACTATGGCTACACCTTC. It translates to CASSHRQGLHYGYTF. This chain links TRBV5-8 with TRBJ1-2, with 8 bases aligning to TRBD1. This CDR3 is built from 15 residues. The germline gives CDR1 SGHTS, CDR2 YDEGEE. V shed 4 bases, J shed 3 bases, and the junction held 8 bases outside the gene matches.

This rearrangement joins TRBV30 to TRBJ1-5; 7 nucleotides match TRBD1. V lost 2 bases to trimming and J lost 4 bases; unmatched junction nucleotides: 2. This CDR3 comprises 13 residues. From germline, CDR1 is GTSNPN and CDR2 SVGIG (reference sequence). The chain's CDR3 is CAWSRGRNQPQHF. CDR3 coding DNA: TGTGCCTGGAGTAGGGGGCGAAATCAGCCCCAGCATTTT.

The chain uses TRBV4-1 and TRBJ2-2; perhaps TRBD1 as D (6 bases). The CDR3 sequence is 12 residues long. V lost 6 bases and J lost 5, with 7 bases in between. The germline V gene has CDR1 MGHRA and CDR2 YSYEKL. The DNA for the CDR3 is TGCGCCAGCAGAACAGGGACCGGGGAGCTGTTTTTT. Translation: CASRTGTGELFF.

In DNA form, the CDR3 reads TGTGCCACCTGGGGAGACTATGGCTACACCTTC. This codes for CATWGDYGYTF. The rearrangement links TRBV27 to TRBJ1-2, with no clear D. This CDR3 is 11 amino acids long. Germline CDR1 and CDR2: MNHEY and SMNVEV (reference sequence). The V end lost 10 bases, the J end lost 3 bases, and 9 bases lay between the germline ends.

The DNA of the CDR3 is TGTGCCAGCAAGTCAGGGCAAGGTAATTCACCCCTCCACTTT. Translating gives CASKSGQGNSPLHF. The J gene is TRBJ1-6, the V gene TRBV6-1; perhaps TRBD1 as D (5 bases). Trimming cost V 7 bases and J 6 bases, with 13 bases left between them. CDR1 and CDR2 from the germline V gene are MNHNS and SASEGT. This CDR3 has 14 amino acids.

V usage is TRBV14 and J usage is TRBJ1-1; D is unclear. The CDR3 spans 16 residues. CDR1 is SGHDN and CDR2 is FVKESK in the germline V gene. Trimming took 0 bases from V and 0 from J, leaving 11 bases between them. The CDR3 here is CASSQDLFEVNTEAFF. As DNA, the CDR3 is TGTGCCAGCAGCCAAGATTTATTTGAGGTGAACACTGAAGCTTTCTTT.

The V and J genes are TRBV29-1 and TRBJ1-1, with D perhaps TRBD1 (5 bases). Germline assignment: CDR1 SQVTM and CDR2 ANQGSEA. CDR3 size: 12 residues. Trimming stripped 7 bases from V and 3 bases from J, with 12 bases between. CDR3: CSGQGLDTEAFF. The CDR3 DNA sequence: TGCAGCGGTCAGGGTCTTGACACTGAAGCTTTCTTT.

This chain links TRBV28 with TRBJ2-5, with D perhaps TRBD2 (6 bases). V was shortened by 6 bases and J by 5 bases, with 13 bases between the two germline ends. The germline gives CDR1 MDHEN, CDR2 SYDVKM. The CDR3 extends over 13 amino acids. The DNA of the CDR3 is TGTGCCAGCAGCAACGGGGGTCAGGAGACCCAGTACTTC. This translates into CASSNGGQETQYF.

The chain links TRBV9 to TRBJ2-7, with D tentatively TRBD1 (6 bases). CDR3 length: 15 residues. V shed 3 bases and J shed 4 bases, with 17 bases lying between them. CDR1 and CDR2 from the germline V gene are SGDLS and YYNGEE. Here the CDR3 reads CASSGSGTLTYEQYF. Here the CDR3 DNA reads TGTGCCAGCAGCGGCTCCGGGACACTTACTTACGAGCAGTACTTC.

This clone was seen a handful of times. V and J are TRBV4-3 and TRBJ1-2, with TRBD1 matching over 9 bases. CDR1 and CDR2 from the germline V gene are LGHNA and YSLEER. With V trimmed by 0 bases and J by 4 bases, 3 bases remained unmatched. This CDR3 comprises 15 residues. CDR3 DNA: TGCGCCAGCAGCCAAGAAGGGACAGGGATCTATGGCTACACCTTC. It translates to CASSQEGTGIYGYTF.

The V gene is TRBV30, the J gene TRBJ2-4; D may be TRBD1 (6 bases). From germline, CDR1 is GTSNPN and CDR2 SVGIG (reference sequence). Trimming left V 1 base short and J 5 bases short, with 9 bases between. The CDR3 is 13 amino acids. The CDR3 loop reads CAWSGDTQNIQYF. CDR3 in DNA: TGTGCCTGGAGTGGGGACACCCAAAACATTCAGTACTTC.

The V call is TRBV7-2, the J call TRBJ2-7; D is unclear. CDR1 and CDR2 from the germline V gene are SGHTA and FQGNSA. Trimming pared 4 bases from V and 2 bases from J, leaving 9 bases between. The CDR3 length is 13 residues. The CDR3 nucleotides read TGTGCCAGCAGCTCCCAACCGGCCTACGAGCAGTACTTC. It specifies CASSSQPAYEQYF.

The chain is built from TRBV7-2 and TRBJ2-1; 11 bases line up with TRBD1. CDR1 and CDR2 from the germline V gene are SGHTA and FQGNSA. Trimming at V came to 1 base and at J to 3 bases, leaving 2 bases not matched to a gene. The CDR3 sequence is 16 residues long. CDR3 coding DNA: TGTGCCAGCAGCTTAGAAGGGACAGGGGGCTACAATGAGCAGTTCTTC. Translated: CASSLEGTGGYNEQFF.

The genes are TRBV5-6 and TRBJ2-1; 11 bases match TRBD2. Germline CDR1 and CDR2: SGHDT and YYEEEE. The CDR3 runs to 15 residues. J lost 12 bases, V lost 4 bases, and 12 bases had no gene match. The CDR3 sequence: CASSPRVAGGTGQFF. CDR3 DNA: TGTGCCAGCAGCCCGCGGGTAGCGGGGGGGACGGGGCAGTTCTTC.

The chain joins TRBV11-2 to TRBJ1-5, with 9 bases matching TRBD1. The germline CDR1 and CDR2 sequences are SGHAT and FQNNGV. The CDR3 sequence is 14 residues long. V gave up 5 bases and J gave up 4 bases; unmatched junction bases: 3. The CDR3 sequence is CASSTGTGNQPQHF. The CDR3, as DNA: TGTGCCAGCAGCACCGGGACAGGGAATCAGCCCCAGCATTTT.

The chain employs TRBV6-5 and TRBJ1-1; TRBD1 might be the D (5 bases). This CDR3 is built from 15 residues. V lost 2 bases and J 5 bases, leaving 15 bases between the germline ends. The germline gives CDR1 MNHEY, CDR2 SVGAGI. The chain's CDR3 is CASSYLGRGSTEAFF. The CDR3 nucleotides are TGTGCCAGCAGTTACCTAGGACGGGGGTCGACTGAAGCTTTCTTT.